The 25 T cell receptor beta chains below come from one sample, sequenced in a study of Graves' ophthalmopathy and Graves' hyperthyroidism. Researchers took RNA transcripts and amplified TCR beta CDR3 regions from them. Scientists carried out first-round RT-PCR using HTBI primers and then a second-round multiplex PCR. Each CDR3 protein is one row after TCRdb ran MiXCR on the multiplex PCR reads. The repertoire holds about 39,000 distinct CDR3 sequences, with approximately 50% as singletons. Sequenced sample: peripheral blood. The receptor source for this set is an adult woman with stable Graves' hyperthyroidism.

This clonotype appeared once. This chain joins TRBV10-3 and TRBJ1-1; 9 positions agree with TRBD1. Germline CDR1 is ENHRY and CDR2 is SYGVKD. The length of the CDR3 is 17 residues. The V segment lost 5 bases and the J segment 0 bases; nucleotides outside the gene matches: 10. As DNA, the CDR3 is TGTGCCATCAGTACCAGCTGGGACAGGGTCATGAACACTGAAGCTTTCTTT. It specifies CAISTSWDRVMNTEAFF.

This chain links TRBV15 with TRBJ2-7; 10 positions match TRBD1. Germline loops: CDR1 LNHNV, CDR2 YYDKDF (reference sequence). CDR3 size: 15 residues. The V and J ends lost 3 bases and 2 bases, in that order; junction bases with no gene match: 4. The CDR3 protein is CATSSRQGAAYEQYF. The CDR3 DNA is TGTGCCACCAGCAGTCGACAGGGGGCCGCCTACGAGCAGTACTTC.

This clonotype was recorded at least ten times. A much larger clone lies a single base off, so this may be a read error. V usage is TRBV5-1 and J usage is TRBJ1-5, with unresolved D. There are 12 residues in the CDR3. In germline, CDR1 is SGHRS, CDR2 YFSETQ. This CDR3 reads CVSSLAGGPQHF. The CDR3 DNA sequence: TGCGTCAGCAGCTTGGCCGGCGGGCCCCAGCATTTT.

This clonotype was found a few times. The rearrangement uses TRBV29-1 and TRBJ1-6; D call uncertain. The CDR3 is made up of 13 amino acids. Trimming took off 4 bases at V and 6 bases at J, with 10 bases between the two ends. Germline assignment: CDR1 SQVTM and CDR2 ANQGSEA. The CDR3 is CSVGAGGNSPLHF. CDR3 in DNA: TGCAGCGTTGGGGCAGGAGGTAATTCACCCCTCCACTTT. Filled out from reference TRBV29-1 and TRBJ1-6, the complete variable domain reads SAVISQKPSRDICQRGTSLTIQCQVDSQVTMMFWYRQQPGQSLTLIATANQGSEATYESGFVIDKFPISRPNLTFSTLTVSNMSPEDSSIYLCSVGAGGNSPLHFGNGTRLTVT.

This clonotype was observed once. The junction departs from germline at one end; a sequencing error may be responsible. The chain is built from TRBV10-3 and TRBJ2-7, with 12 bases matching TRBD2. The CDR3 extends over 15 amino acids. Germline V lookup: CDR1 ENHRY, CDR2 SYGVKD. The CDR3 sequence: CASSQTSGRTYEQYF. For the CDR3, the DNA is TGTGCCAGCAGTCAGACTAGCGGGAGAACGTACGAGCAGTACTTC.

With regard to this clonotype: The junction differs from germline at one of its ends, possibly a read error. The J gene is TRBJ1-6, the V gene TRBV7-6, with no clear D. Germline V gives CDR1 SGHVS, CDR2 FNYEAQ. The CDR3 has 11 amino acids. In DNA, the CDR3 is TGTGTCAGCAGCCCTGGGCTTACCCTCCACTTT. As protein: CVSSPGLTLHF. The entire variable domain, with the rest obtained from reference TRBV7-6 and TRBJ1-6, is as follows: GAGVSQSPRYKVTKRGQDVALRCDPISGHVSLYWYRQALGQGPEFLTYFNYEAQQDKSGLPNDRFSAERPEGSISTLTIQRTEQRDSAMYRCVSSPGLTLHFGNGTRLTVT.

This clonotype was recorded at least ten times. V usage is TRBV19 and J usage is TRBJ1-1; D gene ambiguous. Germline V CDR1 and CDR2: LNHDA, SQIVND (reference sequence). V dropped 9 bases and J dropped 0 bases, with 11 bases sitting between them. This CDR3 comprises 13 residues. CDR3 nucleotides: TGTGCCAGCTGTGATAGGTTGAACACTGAAGCTTTCTTT. Its translation is CASCDRLNTEAFF.

For this clonotype: Germline is not matched at one junction end, which may reflect a read error. The V and J genes are TRBV7-9 and TRBJ2-2; possibly TRBD1 for D (6 bases). The CDR3 runs to 17 residues. Germline V lookup: CDR1 SEHNR, CDR2 FQNEAQ (reference sequence). The CDR3 reads CASSFLFPGAKAGELVF. CDR3 bases: TGCGCCAGCAGCTTCCTTTTTCCAGGGGCTAAGGCCGGGGAGCTGGTTTTT.

This chain uses TRBV20-1 with TRBJ1-1; the D gene is possibly TRBD1 (5 bases). CDR1 and CDR2 (germline): DFQATT, SNEGSKA (reference sequence). The CDR3 is made up of 14 amino acids. For the CDR3, the DNA is TGCGGCGCTCGTTCCAGGGCGGGTGAAACTGAAGCTTTCTTT. Its protein product is CGARSRAGETEAFF.

This chain uses TRBV12-3 or TRBV12-4 with TRBJ1-1; 11 nucleotides match TRBD1. This CDR3 has 14 residues. J gave up 4 bases and V 6 bases, and 4 bases lay outside the gene matches. CDR3 residues: CASRTGTGGTEAFF. DNA for the CDR3: TGTGCCAGCAGAACCGGGACAGGGGGCACTGAAGCTTTCTTT.

In its sample, this clonotype was seen many times. V usage is TRBV2 and J usage is TRBJ2-7, with 11 positions matching TRBD2. The V and J ends lost 6 bases and 4 bases, in that order; junction bases with no gene match: 8. Per the germline V gene, CDR1 is SNHLY and CDR2 is FYNNEI. The CDR3 loop spans 15 amino acids. The CDR3 DNA follows: TGTGCCAGCAGGGTTACTAGCGGGAGTATTTACGAGCAGTACTTC. Protein sequence: CASRVTSGSIYEQYF.

In its sample, this clonotype was seen many times. The J gene is TRBJ1-5, the V gene TRBV7-9; D is uncertain. This CDR3 has 14 residues. Trimming shortened V by 5 bases and J by 7 bases, and 15 bases separated the two germline ends. Germline V gives CDR1 SEHNR, CDR2 FQNEAQ (reference sequence). The CDR3 DNA reads as TGTGCCAGCAGCCATGGGCCGGGGAAACAGCCCCAGCATTTT. Its protein product is CASSHGPGKQPQHF.

V gene TRBV5-1 combines with J gene TRBJ2-7; 12 positions agree with TRBD1. In germline, CDR1 is SGHRS, CDR2 YFSETQ. With 2 bases clipped from V and 6 bases from J, the junction kept 9 bases outside the gene matches. CDR3 length: 16 residues. Written as DNA, the CDR3 is TGCGCCAGCAGCTTCGGGACAGGGGGCAGTGTAGGCGAGCAGTACTTC. Amino acids: CASSFGTGGSVGEQYF.

With respect to this clonotype: One end of the junction is discordant with germline, which a read error may explain. V usage is TRBV9 and J usage is TRBJ2-3; tentative D call: TRBD1 (7 bases). CDR1 SGDLS and CDR2 YYNGEE come from the germline V gene. The CDR3 length is 16 residues. The CDR3 sequence is CASRREGGTYTDTQYF. In DNA, the CDR3 is TGCGCCAGCCGGAGGGAAGGGGGCACTTACACAGATACGCAGTATTTT.

This clonotype was counted at least ten times. The chain carries TRBV4-1 and TRBJ1-1, with 9 nucleotides matching TRBD1. CDR1 and CDR2 (germline): MGHRA, YSYEKL. The CDR3 consists of 15 residues. Trimming took 3 bases from V and 5 from J; bases not matched to a gene: 7. The CDR3 sequence: CASSHPGTGSTEAFF. Written as DNA, the CDR3 is TGCGCCAGCAGCCACCCCGGGACAGGGTCTACTGAAGCTTTCTTT.

The sample holds many counts of this clonotype. This chain connects TRBV5-1 to TRBJ1-3; no clear D gene. Germline V gene data show CDR1 as SGHRS and CDR2 as YFSETQ. V lost 4 bases and J 0 bases, leaving 5 bases between the germline ends. The CDR3 sequence is 13 residues long. CDR3 protein: CASSRDSGNTIYF. The CDR3 DNA is TGCGCCAGCAGCCGGGACTCTGGAAACACCATATATTTT.

On this clonotype: One end of the junction fails to match germline, which may point to a read error. This chain links TRBV5-1 with TRBJ2-5; 10 bases line up with TRBD1. This CDR3 is built from 15 residues. From germline, CDR1 is SGHRS and CDR2 YFSETQ. The CDR3 nucleotides read TGTGCCAGCAGCTTAGGACAGGGGGATCGAGAGACCCAGTACTTC. Its protein product is CASSLGQGDRETQYF.

The chain is built from TRBV5-1 and TRBJ2-7, with 8 bases that match TRBD1. Per germline, CDR1 SGHRS and CDR2 YFSETQ. Trimming cost V 4 bases and J 0 bases; bases outside gene matches: 9. This CDR3 contains 16 residues. In nucleotides, the CDR3 is TGCGCCAGCAGCCCCCGGGACAGGCCATACTCCTACGAGCAGTACTTC. Translation gives CASSPRDRPYSYEQYF.

This clonotype showed up just a few times. This chain uses TRBV7-8 with TRBJ2-2; D perhaps matches TRBD2 (6 bases). The germline CDR1 and CDR2 sequences are SGHVS and FQNEAQ. There are 16 residues in the CDR3. Trimming stripped 1 base from V and 0 bases from J, with 9 bases between. The CDR3 region is CASSLGRGTNTGELFF. The CDR3 bases are TGTGCCAGCAGCTTAGGGAGGGGAACGAACACCGGGGAGCTGTTTTTT. Looking up the rest from reference TRBV7-8 and TRBJ2-2 gives the full variable domain: GAGVSQSPRYKVAKRGQDVALRCDPISGHVSLFWYQQALGQGPEFLTYFQNEAQLDKSGLPSDRFFAERPEGSVSTLKIQRTQQEDSAVYLCASSLGRGTNTGELFFGEGSRLTVL.

The rearrangement uses TRBV7-6 and TRBJ1-3, with D tentatively TRBD1 (5 bases). Germline values: CDR1 SGHVS, CDR2 FNYEAQ. Deletions cut 5 bases from V and 0 bases from J, with 14 bases between. The CDR3 is 16 amino acids. Written as DNA, the CDR3 is TGTGCCAGCAGCCAAGAAGGGGCCCTCTCTGGAAACACCATATATTTT. Amino acid sequence: CASSQEGALSGNTIYF.

This clonotype was seen many times. The chain employs TRBV5-8 and TRBJ2-7, with D uncertain. Germline CDR1 SGHTS, CDR2 YDEGEE. Trimming took 10 bases from V and 3 from J, leaving 20 bases between them. The CDR3 extends over 14 amino acids. In DNA, the CDR3 is TGTGCCGGCCAGGTACTCCTAAAGGGCTACGAGCAGTACTTC. Amino acids: CAGQVLLKGYEQYF.

As to this clonotype: Relative to the germline gene, one junction end is altered; a read error may explain this. This chain joins TRBV7-9 and TRBJ1-1; 9 positions match TRBD1. The CDR3 extends over 14 amino acids. Germline values: CDR1 SEHNR, CDR2 FQNEAQ (reference sequence). CDR3 region: CASSWGQGGAEASF. The CDR3 bases are TGTGCCAGCAGCTGGGGACAGGGTGGGGCTGAAGCTTCCTTT. The full variable domain, its missing parts supplied by reference TRBV7-9 and TRBJ1-1, is DTGVSQNPRHKITKRGQNVTFRCDPISEHNRLYWYRQTLGQGPEFLTYFQNEAQLEKSRLLSDRFSAERPKGSFSTLEIQRTEQGDSAMYLCASSWGQGGAEASFGQGTRLTVV.

The chain recombines TRBV7-9 with TRBJ1-3; possibly TRBD1 for D (5 bases). This CDR3 is 14 amino acids long. The V end was cut by 5 bases, the J end by 2 bases, with 10 bases between. The germline gives CDR1 SEHNR, CDR2 FQNEAQ (reference sequence). CDR3 in DNA: TGTGCCAGCAGCAATGCGGGGGCTGGAAACACCATATATTTT. This encodes CASSNAGAGNTIYF.

The rearrangement uses TRBV7-9 and TRBJ1-1; tentatively, D is TRBD1 (5 bases). Germline values: CDR1 SEHNR, CDR2 FQNEAQ (reference sequence). The CDR3 has 14 residues. Trimming shortened V by 5 bases and J by 0 bases, and 10 bases separated the two germline ends. CDR3 residues: CASSPGRVNTEAFF. For the CDR3, the DNA is TGTGCCAGCAGCCCGGGCAGGGTGAACACTGAAGCTTTCTTT.

Details on this clonotype: Germline is not matched at one junction end, which may reflect a read error. V is TRBV7-8 and J is TRBJ1-6; no clear D. Germline V lookup: CDR1 SGHVS, CDR2 FQNEAQ. CDR3 length: 16 residues. The CDR3 DNA is TGTGCCAGCAGCTTAGGCGGGTTTTCCTATAACTCACCCCTCCACTTT. It yields the protein CASSLGGFSYNSPLHF.